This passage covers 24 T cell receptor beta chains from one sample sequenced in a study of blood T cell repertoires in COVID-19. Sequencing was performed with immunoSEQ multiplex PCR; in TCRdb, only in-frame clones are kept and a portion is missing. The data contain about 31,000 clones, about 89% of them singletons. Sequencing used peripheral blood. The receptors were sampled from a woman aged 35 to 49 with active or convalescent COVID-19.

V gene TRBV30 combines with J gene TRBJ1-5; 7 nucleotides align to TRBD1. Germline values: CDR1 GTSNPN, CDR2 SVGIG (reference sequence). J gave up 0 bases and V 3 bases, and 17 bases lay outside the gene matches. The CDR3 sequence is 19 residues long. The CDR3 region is CAWSPPGQTLTYSNQPQHF. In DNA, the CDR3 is TGTGCCTGGAGCCCCCCGGGACAGACATTGACATATAGCAATCAGCCCCAGCATTTT.

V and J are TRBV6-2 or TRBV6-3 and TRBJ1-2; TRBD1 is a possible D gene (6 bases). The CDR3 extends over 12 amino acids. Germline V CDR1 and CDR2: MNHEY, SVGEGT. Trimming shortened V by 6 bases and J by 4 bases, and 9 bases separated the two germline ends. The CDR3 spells CASSPGVYGYTF. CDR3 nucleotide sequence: TGTGCCAGCAGCCCAGGGGTCTATGGCTACACCTTC.

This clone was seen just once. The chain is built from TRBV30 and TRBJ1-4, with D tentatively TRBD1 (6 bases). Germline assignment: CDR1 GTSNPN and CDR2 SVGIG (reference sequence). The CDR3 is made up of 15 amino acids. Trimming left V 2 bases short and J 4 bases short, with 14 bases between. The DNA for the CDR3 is TGTGCCTGGAGTCTGGACAGCGAGTATAATGAAAAACTGTTTTTT. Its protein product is CAWSLDSEYNEKLFF.

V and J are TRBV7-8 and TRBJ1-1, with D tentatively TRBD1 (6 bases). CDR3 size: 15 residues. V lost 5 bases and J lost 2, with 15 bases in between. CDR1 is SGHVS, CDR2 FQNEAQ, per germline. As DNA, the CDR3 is TGTGCCAGCAGCCTGGTAGGACAGCTAAACACTGAAGCTTTCTTT. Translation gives CASSLVGQLNTEAFF.

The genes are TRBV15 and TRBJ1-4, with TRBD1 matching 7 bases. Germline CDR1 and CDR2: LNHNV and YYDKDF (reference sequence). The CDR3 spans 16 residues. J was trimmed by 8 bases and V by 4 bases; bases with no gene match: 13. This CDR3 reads CATSKRRQGLNEKLFF. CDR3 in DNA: TGTGCCACCAGCAAACGGAGACAGGGTTTAAACGAAAAACTGTTTTTT. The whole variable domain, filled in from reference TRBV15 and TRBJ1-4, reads DAMVIQNPRYQVTQFGKPVTLSCSQTLNHNVMYWYQQKSSQAPKLLFHYYDKDFNNEADTPDNFQSRRPNTSFCFLDIRSPGLGDTAMYLCATSKRRQGLNEKLFFGSGTQLSVL.

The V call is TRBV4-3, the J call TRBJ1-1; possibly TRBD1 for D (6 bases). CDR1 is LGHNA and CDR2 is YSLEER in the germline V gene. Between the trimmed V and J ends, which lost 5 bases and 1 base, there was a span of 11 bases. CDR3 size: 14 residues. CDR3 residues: CASSDRTENTEAFF. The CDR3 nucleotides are TGCGCCAGCAGCGACCGGACAGAGAACACTGAAGCTTTCTTT.

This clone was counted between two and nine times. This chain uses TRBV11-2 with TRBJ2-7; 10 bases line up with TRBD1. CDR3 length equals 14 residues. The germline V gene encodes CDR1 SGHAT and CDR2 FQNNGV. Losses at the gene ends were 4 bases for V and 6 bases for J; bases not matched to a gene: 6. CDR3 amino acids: CASSSPGQGSEQYF. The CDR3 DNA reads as TGTGCCAGCAGCTCCCCGGGACAGGGGTCCGAGCAGTACTTC.

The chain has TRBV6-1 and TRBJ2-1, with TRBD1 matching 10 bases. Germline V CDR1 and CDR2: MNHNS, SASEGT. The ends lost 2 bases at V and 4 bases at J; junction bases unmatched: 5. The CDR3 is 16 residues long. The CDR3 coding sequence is TGTGCCAGCAGTGAACTAGGGACAGGGGTATACAATGAGCAGTTCTTC. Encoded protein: CASSELGTGVYNEQFF.

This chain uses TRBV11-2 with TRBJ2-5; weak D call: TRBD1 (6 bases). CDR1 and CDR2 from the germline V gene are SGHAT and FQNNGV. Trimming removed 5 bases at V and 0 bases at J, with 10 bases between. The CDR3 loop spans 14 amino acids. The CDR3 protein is CASSPTGYQETQYF. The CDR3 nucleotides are TGTGCCAGCAGCCCGACAGGATACCAAGAGACCCAGTACTTC.

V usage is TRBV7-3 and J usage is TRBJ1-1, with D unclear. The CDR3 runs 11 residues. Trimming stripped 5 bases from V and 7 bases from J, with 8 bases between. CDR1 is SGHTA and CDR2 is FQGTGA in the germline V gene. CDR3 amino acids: CASSQSVEAFF. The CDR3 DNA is TGTGCCAGCAGCCAATCGGTTGAAGCTTTCTTT.

The DNA for the CDR3 is TGCAGTGCTAGGGAGGGTAGGCCGGGGTTCTTC. Translation: CSAREGRPGFF. V gene TRBV20-1 combines with J gene TRBJ2-1; TRBD2 might be the D (6 bases). CDR3 size: 11 residues. The germline V and J ends were trimmed by 3 bases and 15 bases, with 15 bases remaining between them. Germline V CDR1 and CDR2: DFQATT, SNEGSKA (reference sequence).

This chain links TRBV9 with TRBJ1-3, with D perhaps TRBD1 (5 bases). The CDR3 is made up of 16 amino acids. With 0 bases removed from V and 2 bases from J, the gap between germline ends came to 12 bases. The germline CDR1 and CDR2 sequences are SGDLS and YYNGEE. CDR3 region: CASSVGWTQTGNTIYF. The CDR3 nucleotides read TGTGCCAGCAGCGTAGGTTGGACACAGACTGGAAACACCATATATTTT. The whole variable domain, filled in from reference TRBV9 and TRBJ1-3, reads DSGVTQTPKHLITATGQRVTLRCSPRSGDLSVYWYQQSLDQGLQFLIQYYNGEERAKGNILERFSAQQFPDLHSELNLSSLELGDSALYFCASSVGWTQTGNTIYFGEGSWLTVV.

CDR3 sequence reads: CASSLGARGGETQYF. The CDR3 DNA follows: TGTGCCAGCAGTTTGGGGGCGCGCGGAGGAGAGACCCAGTACTTC. J is TRBJ2-5 and V is TRBV28; D might be TRBD1 (6 bases). The germline V gene encodes CDR1 MDHEN and CDR2 SYDVKM. Trimming stripped 3 bases from V and 4 bases from J, with 15 bases between. This CDR3 has 15 amino acids.

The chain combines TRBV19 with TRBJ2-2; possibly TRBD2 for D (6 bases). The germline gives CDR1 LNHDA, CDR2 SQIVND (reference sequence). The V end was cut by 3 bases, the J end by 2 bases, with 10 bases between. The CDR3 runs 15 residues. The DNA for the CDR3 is TGTGCCAGTAGTATGGGGAGGAGTAACACCGGGGAGCTGTTTTTT. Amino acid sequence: CASSMGRSNTGELFF.

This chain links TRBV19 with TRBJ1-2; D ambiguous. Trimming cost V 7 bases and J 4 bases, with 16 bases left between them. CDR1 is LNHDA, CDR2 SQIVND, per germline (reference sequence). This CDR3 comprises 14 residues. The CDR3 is CASKAGRRGYGYTF. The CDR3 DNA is TGTGCCAGTAAGGCCGGACGGCGGGGCTATGGCTACACCTTC. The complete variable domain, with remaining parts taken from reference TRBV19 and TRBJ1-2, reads DGGITQSPKYLFRKEGQNVTLSCEQNLNHDAMYWYRQDPGQGLRLIYYSQIVNDFQKGDIAEGYSVSREKKESFPLTVTSAQKNPTAFYLCASKAGRRGYGYTFGSGTRLTVV.

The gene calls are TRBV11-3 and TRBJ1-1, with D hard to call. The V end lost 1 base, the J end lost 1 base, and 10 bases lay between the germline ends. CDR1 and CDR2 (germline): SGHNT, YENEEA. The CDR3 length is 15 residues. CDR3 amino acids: CASSLGAPGNTEAFF. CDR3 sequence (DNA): TGTGCCAGCAGCTTAGGGGCCCCTGGGAACACTGAAGCTTTCTTT.

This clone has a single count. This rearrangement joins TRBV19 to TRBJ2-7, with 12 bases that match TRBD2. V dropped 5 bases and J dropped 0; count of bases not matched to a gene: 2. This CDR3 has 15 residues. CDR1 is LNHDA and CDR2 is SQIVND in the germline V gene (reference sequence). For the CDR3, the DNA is TGTGCCAGTAGTTCGACTAGCGGGGGCTCCTACGAGCAGTACTTC. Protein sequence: CASSSTSGGSYEQYF. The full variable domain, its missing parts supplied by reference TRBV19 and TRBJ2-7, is DGGITQSPKYLFRKEGQNVTLSCEQNLNHDAMYWYRQDPGQGLRLIYYSQIVNDFQKGDIAEGYSVSREKKESFPLTVTSAQKNPTAFYLCASSSTSGGSYEQYFGPGTRLTVT.

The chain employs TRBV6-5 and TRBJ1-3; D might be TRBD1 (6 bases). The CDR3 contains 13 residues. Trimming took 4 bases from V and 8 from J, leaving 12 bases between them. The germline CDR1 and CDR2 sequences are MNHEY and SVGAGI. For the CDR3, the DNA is TGTGCCAGCAGTTCACAGGGTTGGGACACCATATATTTT. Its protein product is CASSSQGWDTIYF.

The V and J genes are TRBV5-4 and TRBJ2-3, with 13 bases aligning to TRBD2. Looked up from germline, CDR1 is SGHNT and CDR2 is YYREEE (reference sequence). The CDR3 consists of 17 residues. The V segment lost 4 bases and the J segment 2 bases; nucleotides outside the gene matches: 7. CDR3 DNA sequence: TGTGCCAGCAGCACCTTCGGACTAGCGGGGGACACAGATACGCAGTATTTT. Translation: CASSTFGLAGDTDTQYF.

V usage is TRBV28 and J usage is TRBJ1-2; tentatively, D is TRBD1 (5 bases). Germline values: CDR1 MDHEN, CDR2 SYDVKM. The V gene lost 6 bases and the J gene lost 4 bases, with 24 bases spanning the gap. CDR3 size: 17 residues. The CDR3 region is CASSKGAIDLSAYGYTF. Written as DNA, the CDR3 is TGTGCCAGCAGCAAAGGGGCCATTGACCTCTCGGCCTATGGCTACACCTTC.

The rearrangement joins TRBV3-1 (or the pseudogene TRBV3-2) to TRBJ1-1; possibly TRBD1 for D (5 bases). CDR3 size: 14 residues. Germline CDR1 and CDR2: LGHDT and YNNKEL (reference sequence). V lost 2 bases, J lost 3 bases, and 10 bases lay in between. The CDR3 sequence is CASSQPGGDTEAFF. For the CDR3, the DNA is TGTGCCAGCAGCCAACCCGGGGGGGACACTGAAGCTTTCTTT.

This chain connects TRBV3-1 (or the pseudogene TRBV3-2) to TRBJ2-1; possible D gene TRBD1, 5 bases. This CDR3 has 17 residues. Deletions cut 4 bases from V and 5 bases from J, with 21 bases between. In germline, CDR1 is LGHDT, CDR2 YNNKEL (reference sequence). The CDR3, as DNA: TGTGCCAGCAGCCTGGTGGGATCGGCAGGGAAGAACAATGAGCAGTTCTTC. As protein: CASSLVGSAGKNNEQFF.

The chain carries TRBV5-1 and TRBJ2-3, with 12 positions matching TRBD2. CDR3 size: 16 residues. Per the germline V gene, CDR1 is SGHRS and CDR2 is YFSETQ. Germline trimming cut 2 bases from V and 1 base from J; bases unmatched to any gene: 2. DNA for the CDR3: TGCGCCAGCAGCTTTCTAGCGGGAGGGGGCACAGATACGCAGTATTTT. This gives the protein CASSFLAGGGTDTQYF.

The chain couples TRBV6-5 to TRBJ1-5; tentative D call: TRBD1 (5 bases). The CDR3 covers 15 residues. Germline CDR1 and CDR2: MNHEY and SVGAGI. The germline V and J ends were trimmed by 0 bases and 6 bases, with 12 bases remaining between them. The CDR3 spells CASSYSSGGAQPQHF. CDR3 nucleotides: TGTGCCAGCAGTTACTCGTCAGGCGGGGCTCAGCCCCAGCATTTT.